This is a list of T cell receptor beta chains from one sample in a study of human T cells and chemical hapten exposure. TCRdb fed the RACE reads into MiXCR, producing one record per CDR3 protein. The profile shows a few hundred thousand distinct CDR3 sequences, approximately 5% of them singletons. Specimen: whole blood, collected in connection with sensitization to the hapten diphenylcyclopropenone (DPC). The receptors stem from a woman in her late teens or twenties with alopecia areata. Some clones in this sample may be carry-over from other donors' samples. Each CDR3 is given with its conserved first and last residue. D genes are given only for firm matches. Rows may omit the clone size; those that give it use once, few, many or a size class.

j_gene	d_gene	abundance	v_gene	CDR3nt	CDR3aa
TRBJ2-7	-	-	TRBV6-2/TRBV6-3	TGTGCCAGCAGTCCCACCGTTCCAGGGAGGGAGCAGTACTTC	CASSPTVPGREQYF
TRBJ1-4	-	-	TRBV7-9	TGTGCCAGCAGCTTACCCCGAAGGGAAAAACTGTTTTTT	CASSLPRREKLFF
TRBJ1-3	-	many	TRBV6-5	TGTGCCAGCAGTCACCGACAGATCAGCTCTGGAAACACCATATATTTT	CASSHRQISSGNTIYF
TRBJ2-2	-	-	TRBV18	TGTGCCAGCTCACCATCCGGGACGTCGAACACCGGGGAGCTGTTTTTT	CASSPSGTSNTGELFF
TRBJ2-1	TRBD2	-	TRBV4-3	TGCGCCAGCAGCCAGTTTAAGATAGCGGGGGGGCCCTACAATGAGCAGTTCTTC	CASSQFKIAGGPYNEQFF
TRBJ2-5	TRBD1	few	TRBV5-1	TGCGCCAGCGGGTTCAGTTTCGGGACAGCCCAAGAGACCCAGTACTTC	CASGFSFGTAQETQYF
TRBJ2-5	TRBD1	few	TRBV5-1	TGCGCCAGCAGCGTAGGGACAGACTACCAAGAGACCCAGTACTTC	CASSVGTDYQETQYF
TRBJ2-1	TRBD2	many	TRBV29-1	TGCAGCGTTGACGTAGCGGGGGGGTACAATGAGCAGTTCTTC	CSVDVAGGYNEQFF
TRBJ1-2	-	many	TRBV6-5	TGTGCCAGCAGTTACCGCAGTGCTAACTATGGCTACACCTTC	CASSYRSANYGYTF
TRBJ2-1	-	many	TRBV7-9	TGTGCCAGCAGTAACTACAATGAGCAGTTCTTC	CASSNYNEQFF
TRBJ1-2	-	-	TRBV15	TGTGCCACCAGCAGGGAATACAGGGACTCCAACTATGGCTACACCTTC	CATSREYRDSNYGYTF
TRBJ1-5	-	-	TRBV2	TGTGCCAGCAGTGTTGACGGAGGGAGAGGTCAGCCCCAGCATTTT	CASSVDGGRGQPQHF
TRBJ1-5	-	few	TRBV2	TGTGCCAGCAGTGAGTCCGAACCCAATCAGCCCCAGCATTTT	CASSESEPNQPQHF
TRBJ2-2	-	-	TRBV10-3	TGTGCCATCAGTGAATCAGGGTCGACCGGGGAGCTGTTTTTT	CAISESGSTGELFF
TRBJ1-3	-	few	TRBV27	TGTGCCAGCAGTCCGACAGGATACCTGGGAAACACCATATATTTT	CASSPTGYLGNTIYF
TRBJ2-2	-	few	TRBV6-6	TGTGCCAGCAAGAACGGAGGGGTTACCACCGGGGAGCTGTTTTTT	CASKNGGVTTGELFF
TRBJ1-5	-	-	TRBV12-3/TRBV12-4	TGTGCCAGCAGTTTAGCCCGATGGGATCAGCCCCAGCATTTT	CASSLARWDQPQHF
TRBJ1-1	-	-	TRBV14	TGTGCCAGCAGCCAAGATCTGGCGGGGGCGAGGAACACTGAAGCTTTCTTT	CASSQDLAGARNTEAFF
TRBJ1-3	TRBD1	-	TRBV6-2/TRBV6-3	TGTGCCAGCAGTTTCGACAGGGGCTCTGGAAACACCATATATTTT	CASSFDRGSGNTIYF
TRBJ2-7	-	-	TRBV4-3	TGCGCCAGCAGCCCAACTAGAGGGGGTAGTCTGGGGCAGTACTTC	CASSPTRGGSLGQYF
TRBJ2-1	-	few	TRBV6-2/TRBV6-3	TGTGCCAGCAGTGTGCGGGGGCCACCCTACAATGAGCAGTTCTTC	CASSVRGPPYNEQFF
TRBJ1-1	-	few	TRBV7-2	TGTGCCAGCAGCTCACTAGCGGGCGACACTGAAGCTTTCTTT	CASSSLAGDTEAFF
TRBJ2-1	-	few	TRBV6-5	TGTGCCAGCAGACAACAGGGAAATGAGCAGTTCTTC	CASRQQGNEQFF
TRBJ1-5	TRBD1	few	TRBV20-1	TGCAGTGCTCTCCGTGGGGACAGGGCGCATCAGCCCCAGCATTTT	CSALRGDRAHQPQHF
TRBJ2-1	TRBD2	few	TRBV4-2	TGTGCCAGCAGCCAAGATGGAGGGACTAGCGGGGGGAATAATGAGCAGTTCTTC	CASSQDGGTSGGNNEQFF
TRBJ1-3	-	-	TRBV25-1	TGTGCCAGCAGTGGAGGGGCGTCTGGAAACACCATATATTTT	CASSGGASGNTIYF
TRBJ2-2	-	many	TRBV4-3	TGCGCCAGCAGCTACCGAGGGGGTAGCGGGTACACCGGGGAGCTGTTTTTT	CASSYRGGSGYTGELFF
TRBJ2-7	-	-	TRBV4-2	TGTGCCAGCAGCCAAGCCGCGGGGGCGGCCTACGAGCAGTACTTC	CASSQAAGAAYEQYF
TRBJ2-2	-	few	TRBV5-4	TGTGCCAGCAGCCCGGGGACCCAAAGAGGCGGGGAGCTGTTTTTT	CASSPGTQRGGELFF
TRBJ2-7	TRBD1	-	TRBV6-5	TGTGCCAGCAGTTACTCCCGGTCCGGGACAGGCATTTCCTACGAGCAGTACTTC	CASSYSRSGTGISYEQYF
TRBJ1-1	-	many	TRBV6-5	TGTGCCAGCAGTTACCGGGGCGACAGTGAAGCTTTCTTT	CASSYRGDSEAFF
TRBJ2-5	-	many	TRBV7-2	TGTGCCAGCACCCCCGGGGGTCGGGGGATAGACTCAAGAGAGGCCCAGTACTTC	CASTPGGRGIDSREAQYF
TRBJ2-3	TRBD1	many	TRBV20-1	TGCAGTGCTAGTGTGGGGACAGGGGGCATAGATACGCAGTATTTT	CSASVGTGGIDTQYF
TRBJ1-6	TRBD1	many	TRBV18	TGTGCCAGCTCATACCCGACAGGGGGCTCTGATAATTCACCCCTCCACTTT	CASSYPTGGSDNSPLHF
TRBJ2-6	-	many	TRBV7-9	TGTGCCAGCACCCTGGACTCTGGGGCCAACGTCCTGACTTTC	CASTLDSGANVLTF
TRBJ2-7	-	-	TRBV2	TGTGCCAGCAGTTCGACAGCTAAGGTTTCTGAGCAGTACTTC	CASSSTAKVSEQYF
TRBJ2-5	TRBD2	many	TRBV7-2	TGTGCCAGCAGCTGGGGTTCTAGCGGTGCCGTCCAGTACTTC	CASSWGSSGAVQYF
TRBJ1-5	-	many	TRBV12-3/TRBV12-4	TGTGCCAGCAGTTTAATCAGTAGCAATCAGCCCCAGCATTTT	CASSLISSNQPQHF
TRBJ2-2	TRBD1	-	TRBV28	TGTGCCAGTAAACGTACCGGGACAGCGAACACCGGGGAGCTGTTTTTT	CASKRTGTANTGELFF
TRBJ1-6	-	many	TRBV4-3	TGCGCCAGCAGCCAAGTCCGAGTTTCACCCCTCCACTTT	CASSQVRVSPLHF
TRBJ2-1	TRBD2	many	TRBV4-3	TGCGCCAGCAGCCCACAACCGGGACTAGCGGTTTACAATGAGCAGTTCTTC	CASSPQPGLAVYNEQFF
TRBJ2-3	TRBD2	-	TRBV12-3/TRBV12-4	TGTGCCAGCAGTCCCCTCGGACTAGTCCCCGATACGCAGTATTTT	CASSPLGLVPDTQYF
TRBJ2-3	TRBD2	-	TRBV7-2	TGTGCCAGCAGCTCCCACGCGGGACTAGCGGGGGGAAACTTTCGATCAGATACGCAGTATTTT	CASSSHAGLAGGNFRSDTQYF
TRBJ2-3	TRBD1	many	TRBV5-8	TGTGCCAGCAGCTACAACGGACAGGGGGCCTATACGCAGTATTTT	CASSYNGQGAYTQYF
TRBJ2-7	TRBD1	-	TRBV6-6	TGTGCCAGCAGTCCTATCCGGGACAGGCGCCTAAGGGGGCAGTACTTC	CASSPIRDRRLRGQYF
TRBJ2-4	-	-	TRBV29-1	TGCAGCGTTGAACGGGGGGCCAAAAACATTCAGTACTTC	CSVERGAKNIQYF
TRBJ2-4	-	many	TRBV5-6	TGTGCCAGCAGCTTGGGACCTGACAGGGCCAAAAACATTCAGTACTTC	CASSLGPDRAKNIQYF
TRBJ2-3	TRBD1	-	TRBV10-3	TGTGCCACCTTTGACAGGGGCTATGGCACAGATACGCAGTATTTT	CATFDRGYGTDTQYF
TRBJ2-2	-	-	TRBV3-1	TGTGCCAGCAGCCAAAGAGGGCTGGCCGGGGAGCTGTTTTTT	CASSQRGLAGELFF
TRBJ1-4	TRBD1	many	TRBV2	TGTGCCAGCAGTGAGGGGGACAGATATGAAAAACTGTTTTTT	CASSEGDRYEKLFF
TRBJ2-4	-	many	TRBV20-1	TGCAGTGCTAGCGGGGGTCATGACATTCAGTACTTC	CSASGGHDIQYF
TRBJ2-7	TRBD1	many	TRBV5-1	TGCGCCAGCTCGACAGGGCCATCCTACGAGCAGTACTTC	CASSTGPSYEQYF